These 10 T cell receptor beta chains came from one sample sequenced in a study of cytomegalovirus exposure and HLA in healthy donors. A multiplex PCR was run with 60 Vbeta primers and 13 Jbeta primers. Libraries were prepared by immunoSEQ multiplex PCR; TCRdb keeps only in-frame clonotypes and omits some of them. The data show roughly 200,000 clones, around 87% seen once. Sequencing was carried out using PBMCs. These receptors all come from a man aged 25 to 40 in good health and CMV-seronegative.

The chain has TRBV6-1 and TRBJ2-3; D is ambiguous. The CDR3 is made up of 15 amino acids. CDR1 is MNHNS, CDR2 SASEGT, per germline. The ends were cut back, 2 bases at V and 1 base at J, with 10 bases in the middle. In DNA form, the CDR3 reads TGTGCCAGCAGTGAAAGAGTCCTACGCACAGATACGCAGTATTTT. Protein: CASSERVLRTDTQYF.

This clone was seen just once. V and J are TRBV5-4 and TRBJ2-3, with D possibly being TRBD1 (6 bases). Germline assignment: CDR1 SGHNT and CDR2 YYREEE (reference sequence). Trimming cost V 3 bases and J 2 bases, with 10 bases left between them. The CDR3 length is 14 residues. The CDR3 protein is CASSSGQNTDTQYF. In nucleotides, the CDR3 is TGTGCCAGCAGCTCCGGACAGAACACAGATACGCAGTATTTT. Combining the CDR3 with reference TRBV5-4 and TRBJ2-3 gives the whole variable domain ETGVTQSPTHLIKTRGQQVTLRCSSQSGHNTVSWYQQALGQGPQFIFQYYREEENGRGNFPPRFSGLQFPNYSSELNVNALELDDSALYLCASSSGQNTDTQYFGPGTRLTVL.

The V call is TRBV21-1, the J call TRBJ2-7; the DNA was not compared with TRBD2, the D call given in the table. TRBV21-1 is shown as a pseudogene. The CDR3 is 19 amino acids. The CDR3 region is CASSTQSGGTGTRAYEQYF. The DNA of the CDR3 is TGTGCCAGCAGCACCCAATCGGGAGGCACAGGGACCCGGGCCTACGAGCAGTACTTC.

The chain has TRBV9 and TRBJ1-2, with a tentative D call TRBD1 (6 bases). Trimming removed 0 bases at V and 8 bases at J, with 11 bases between. In germline, CDR1 is SGDLS, CDR2 YYNGEE. The CDR3 sequence is 13 residues long. The CDR3 region is CASSVETGPGYTF. In nucleotides, the CDR3 is TGTGCCAGCAGCGTAGAGACAGGCCCAGGCTACACCTTC.

J is TRBJ2-5 and V is TRBV30; 9 bases line up with TRBD2. Germline CDR1 GTSNPN, CDR2 SVGIG (reference sequence). V lost 1 base, J lost 2 bases, and 5 bases stayed unmatched. The CDR3 has 15 residues. CDR3 nucleotides: TGTGCCTGGAGTGCTCTAGCGGGACAACAAGAGACCCAGTACTTC. Protein sequence: CAWSALAGQQETQYF. The variable domain in full, completed from reference TRBV30 and TRBJ2-5, reads SQTIHQWPATLVQPVGSPLSLECTVEGTSNPNLYWYRQAAGRGLQLLFYSVGIGQISSEVPQNLSASRPQDRQFILSSKKLLLSDSGFYLCAWSALAGQQETQYFGPGTRLLVL.

This chain connects TRBV4-1 to TRBJ2-7, with 9 bases fitting TRBD1. The junction had 10 bases not matched to a gene; V was cut back by 6 bases and J by 4 bases. The CDR3 is 15 amino acids. The germline CDR1 and CDR2 sequences are MGHRA and YSYEKL. CDR3 bases: TGCGCCAGCAGTCAATTCGGACAGGGGATTTACGAGCAGTACTTC. The encoded protein is CASSQFGQGIYEQYF.

The chain employs TRBV4-3 and TRBJ2-2; D possibly corresponds to TRBD2 (5 bases). CDR1 and CDR2 (germline): LGHNA, YSLEER. Deletions cut 1 base from V and 4 bases from J, with 16 bases between. This CDR3 spans 17 amino acids. The CDR3 here is CASSQGSSTSLTGELFF. The DNA of the CDR3 is TGCGCCAGCAGCCAAGGTTCTAGCACCTCCCTCACCGGGGAGCTGTTTTTT.

The J gene is TRBJ2-1, the V gene TRBV5-1, with 11 bases identical to TRBD2. The CDR3 contains 17 residues. Germline-derived CDR1 and CDR2 are SGHRS and YFSETQ. V was pared by 6 bases and J by 0 bases, with 8 bases of the junction left unmatched. CDR3 in DNA: TGCGCCAGCAAAGGACTAGCGGGTCCGAGCTCCTACAATGAGCAGTTCTTC. Protein: CASKGLAGPSSYNEQFF.

The rearrangement links TRBV9 to TRBJ1-1, with 10 bases that match TRBD1. The CDR3 covers 17 residues. Germline loops: CDR1 SGDLS, CDR2 YYNGEE. J was trimmed by 8 bases and V by 0 bases; bases with no gene match: 13. The CDR3 region is CASSVEGGGTGASEAFF. CDR3 nucleotide sequence: TGTGCCAGCAGCGTAGAAGGGGGGGGGACAGGGGCATCAGAAGCTTTCTTT.

The DNA of the CDR3 is TGTGCCAGCAGCCGCTGGGGGCAAGGTGTGAACACTGAAGCTTTCTTT. Translation gives CASSRWGQGVNTEAFF. The chain links TRBV11-2 to TRBJ1-1; D possibly corresponds to TRBD1 (6 bases). Germline V lookup: CDR1 SGHAT, CDR2 FQNNGV. V was clipped by 5 bases and J by 0 bases, with 16 bases between them. The CDR3 length is 16 residues.